These T cell receptor beta chains were read from a single sample in a study of cytomegalovirus exposure and HLA in healthy donors. The data were produced by immunoSEQ multiplex PCR, yet TCRdb's version contains in-frame clones alone and is incomplete. Of 64,000 or so clones listed, roughly 87% are singletons. The sample consisted of PBMCs. The receptors originated from a female donor in good health and CMV-seronegative. CDR3s include the opening cysteine and the closing phenylalanine or tryptophan. Each record gives: J gene, V gene, clone size, D gene, CDR3 DNA, CDR3 protein. A D gene is named only where the DNA matches it firmly. Only part of the rows carry a size: once, few, many, or a class if the clone is expanded.

>TRBJ1-4|TRBV28|NA|TRBD1
TGTGCCAGCAGCCGGGACAGGTTAAATGAAAAACTGTTTTTT
CASSRDRLNEKLFF
>TRBJ1-2|TRBV4-1|NA|TRBD1
TGCGCCAGCAGCCAAGCGTCGGGACAGAGCTATGGCTACACCTTC
CASSQASGQSYGYTF
>TRBJ2-2|TRBV5-1|once|TRBD1
TGCGCCAGCAGCCCCGGGACAGGGAACACCGGGGAGCTGTTTTTT
CASSPGTGNTGELFF
>TRBJ1-2|TRBV16|NA|NA
TGTGCCAGCAGCCAATTTATAACAGGAGATTATGGCTACACCTTC
CASSQFITGDYGYTF
>TRBJ1-4|TRBV4-2|NA|NA
TGTGCCAGCAGCCAAGATAGAGAAAAACTGTTTTTT
CASSQDREKLFF
>TRBJ2-4|TRBV14|NA|TRBD2
TGTGCCAGCAGCTACATAGCGGGAGCCAAAAACATTCAGTACTTC
CASSYIAGAKNIQYF
>TRBJ2-7|TRBV27|NA|NA
TGTGCCAGCAGTGACAGGAGGGGGCTCGAGCAGTACTTC
CASSDRRGLEQYF
>TRBJ1-1|TRBV2|NA|NA
TGTGCCAGCAGTGTTGACGAGGGTATATACACTGAAGCTTTCTTT
CASSVDEGIYTEAFF
>TRBJ2-5|TRBV5-6|once|TRBD1
TGTGCCAGCAGCTTGAGAGGGACAGGACAAGAGACCCAGTACTTC
CASSLRGTGQETQYF
>TRBJ2-1|TRBV29-1|NA|NA
TGCAGCGTTGGAGGCAATGAGCAGTTCTTC
CSVGGNEQFF
>TRBJ1-3|TRBV28|NA|NA
TGTGCCAGCAGTTGGGGCAGTGACTCTGGAAACACCATATATTTT
CASSWGSDSGNTIYF
>TRBJ1-5|TRBV2|few|NA
TGTGCCAGCAGTACTCGGCCGACAGGAGCTTTTGGAAATCAGCCCCAGCATTTT
CASSTRPTGAFGNQPQHF
>TRBJ2-3|TRBV7-2|NA|NA
TGTGCCAGCAGCTTACCGGGTCGCACAGATACGCAGTATTTT
CASSLPGRTDTQYF
>TRBJ2-3|TRBV19|NA|NA
TGTGCCAGTTCCCTCGCGCTAGTCAGAGATACGCAGTATTTT
CASSLALVRDTQYF
>TRBJ2-6|TRBV9|NA|NA
TGTGCCAGCAGCGTAGGGACAGGAGGGGCCAGCTCTGGGGCCAACGTCCTGACTTTC
CASSVGTGGASSGANVLTF
>TRBJ1-2|TRBV5-1|NA|TRBD1
TGCGCCAGCAGCACCGGACAGGGCGGCTATGGCTACACCTTC
CASSTGQGGYGYTF
>TRBJ2-1|TRBV7-7|NA|TRBD1
TGTGCTAGCAGCCTCGGAGGGACAGGGGTTTCTGAGCAGTTCTTC
CASSLGGTGVSEQFF
>TRBJ2-1|TRBV28|NA|TRBD2
TGTGCCATCCCGCTGGGGCCTAGCGGGAGGGAGGGGAATGAGCAGTTCTTC
CAIPLGPSGREGNEQFF
>TRBJ1-3|TRBV5-1|NA|NA
TGCGCCAGCAGCTTGGACAGGAGCTCTGGAAACACCATATATTTT
CASSLDRSSGNTIYF
>TRBJ1-2|TRBV6-6|once|NA
TGTGCCAGCGCGGGGGGCGTTGGCTACACCTTC
CASAGGVGYTF
>TRBJ2-2|TRBV6-5|few|TRBD2
TGTGCCAGCAGCCCCGGGGGGGTGTACACCGGGGAGCTGTTTTTT
CASSPGGVYTGELFF
>TRBJ1-6|TRBV6-1|few|NA
TGTGCCAGCATCGTCGGCGGGAGTAATTCACCCCTCCACTTT
CASIVGGSNSPLHF